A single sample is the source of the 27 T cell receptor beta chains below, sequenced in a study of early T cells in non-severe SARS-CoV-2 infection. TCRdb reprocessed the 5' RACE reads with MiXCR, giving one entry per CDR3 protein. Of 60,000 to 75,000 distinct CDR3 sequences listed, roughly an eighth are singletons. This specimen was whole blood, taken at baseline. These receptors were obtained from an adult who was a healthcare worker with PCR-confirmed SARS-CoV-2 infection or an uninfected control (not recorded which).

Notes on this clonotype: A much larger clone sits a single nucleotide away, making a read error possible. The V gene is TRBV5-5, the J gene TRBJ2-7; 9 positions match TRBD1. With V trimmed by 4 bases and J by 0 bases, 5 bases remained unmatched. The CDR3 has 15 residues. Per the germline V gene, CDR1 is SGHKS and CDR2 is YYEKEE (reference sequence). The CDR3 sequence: CASSPGTGSSYEQYF. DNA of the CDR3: TGTGCCAGCAGCCCGGGGACAGGGAGCTCCTACGAGCAGTACTTC.

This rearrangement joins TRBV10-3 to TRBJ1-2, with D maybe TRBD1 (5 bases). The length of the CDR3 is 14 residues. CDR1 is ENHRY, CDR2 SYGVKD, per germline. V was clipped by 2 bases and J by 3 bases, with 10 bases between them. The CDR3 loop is CAISEGRQYYGYTF. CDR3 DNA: TGTGCCATCAGTGAGGGTCGACAGTACTATGGCTACACCTTC.

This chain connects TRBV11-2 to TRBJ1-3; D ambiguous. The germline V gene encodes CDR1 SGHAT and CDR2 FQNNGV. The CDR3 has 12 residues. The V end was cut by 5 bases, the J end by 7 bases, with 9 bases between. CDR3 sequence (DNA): TGTGCCAGCAGCCCCGGGCGCAACACCATATATTTT. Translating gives CASSPGRNTIYF.

The CDR3 reads CASSSPSGGIYEQYF. CDR3 in DNA: TGTGCCAGCAGTTCCCCCAGCGGGGGGATCTACGAGCAGTACTTC. V and J are TRBV27 and TRBJ2-7, with TRBD2 matching over 9 bases. The trim removed 4 bases at V and 3 bases at J, leaving 7 bases unmatched. CDR3 length equals 15 residues. Germline V gives CDR1 MNHEY, CDR2 SMNVEV (reference sequence).

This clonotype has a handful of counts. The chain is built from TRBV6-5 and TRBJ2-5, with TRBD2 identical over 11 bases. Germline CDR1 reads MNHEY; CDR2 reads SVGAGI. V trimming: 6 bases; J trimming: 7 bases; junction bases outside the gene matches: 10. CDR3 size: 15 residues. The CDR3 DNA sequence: TGTGCCAGCAGGGATACTAGCGGGGGCCGGGTGACCCAGTACTTC. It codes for CASRDTSGGRVTQYF.

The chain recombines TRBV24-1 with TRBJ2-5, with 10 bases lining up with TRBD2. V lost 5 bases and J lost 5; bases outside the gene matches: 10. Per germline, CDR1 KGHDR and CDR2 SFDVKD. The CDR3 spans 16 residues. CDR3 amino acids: CATSGSAGGPGETQYF. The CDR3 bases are TGTGCCACCAGTGGTTCAGCGGGAGGGCCTGGGGAGACCCAGTACTTC.

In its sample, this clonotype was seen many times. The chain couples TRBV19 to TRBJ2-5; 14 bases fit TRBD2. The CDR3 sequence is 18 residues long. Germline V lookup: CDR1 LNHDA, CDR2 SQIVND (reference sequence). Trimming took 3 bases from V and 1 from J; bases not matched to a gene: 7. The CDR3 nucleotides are TGTGCCAGTAGTATTCTGGGACTAGCGGGGGAACTCCAAGAGACCCAGTACTTC. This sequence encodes CASSILGLAGELQETQYF. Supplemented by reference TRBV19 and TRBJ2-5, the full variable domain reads DGGITQSPKYLFRKEGQNVTLSCEQNLNHDAMYWYRQDPGQGLRLIYYSQIVNDFQKGDIAEGYSVSREKKESFPLTVTSAQKNPTAFYLCASSILGLAGELQETQYFGPGTRLLVL.

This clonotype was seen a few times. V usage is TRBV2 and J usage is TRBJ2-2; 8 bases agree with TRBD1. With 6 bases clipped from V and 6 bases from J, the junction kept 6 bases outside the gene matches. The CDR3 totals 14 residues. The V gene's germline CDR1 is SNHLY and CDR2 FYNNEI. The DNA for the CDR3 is TGTGCCAGCAGGGACAGGGTTGAGGCCGGGGAGCTGTTTTTT. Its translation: CASRDRVEAGELFF.

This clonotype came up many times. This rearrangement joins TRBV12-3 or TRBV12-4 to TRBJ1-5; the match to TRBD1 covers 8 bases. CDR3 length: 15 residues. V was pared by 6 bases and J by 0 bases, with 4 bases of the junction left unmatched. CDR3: CASRETGASNQPQHF. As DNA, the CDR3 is TGTGCCAGCAGAGAGACAGGGGCTAGCAATCAGCCCCAGCATTTT.

The CDR3 spells CASSVQAYEQYF. The CDR3 DNA reads TGCGCCAGCAGTGTCCAAGCCTACGAGCAGTACTTC. The chain recombines TRBV10-2 with TRBJ2-7; the D is unclear. The CDR3 runs 12 residues. Germline CDR1 reads WSHSY; CDR2 reads SAAADI. The germline V and J ends were trimmed by 4 bases and 2 bases, with 6 bases remaining between them.

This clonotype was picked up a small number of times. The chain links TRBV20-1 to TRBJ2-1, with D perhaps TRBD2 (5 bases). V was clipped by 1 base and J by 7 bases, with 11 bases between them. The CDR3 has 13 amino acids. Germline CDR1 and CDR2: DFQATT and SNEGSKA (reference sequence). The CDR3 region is CSARAGGFNEQFF. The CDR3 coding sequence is TGCAGTGCTAGAGCCGGCGGGTTTAATGAGCAGTTCTTC.

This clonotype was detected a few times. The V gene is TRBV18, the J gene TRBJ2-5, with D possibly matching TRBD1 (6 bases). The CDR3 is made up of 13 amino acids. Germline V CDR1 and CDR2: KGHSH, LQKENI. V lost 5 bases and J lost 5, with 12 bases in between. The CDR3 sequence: CASSETGPETQYF. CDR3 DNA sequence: TGTGCCAGCTCAGAAACAGGGCCGGAGACCCAGTACTTC.

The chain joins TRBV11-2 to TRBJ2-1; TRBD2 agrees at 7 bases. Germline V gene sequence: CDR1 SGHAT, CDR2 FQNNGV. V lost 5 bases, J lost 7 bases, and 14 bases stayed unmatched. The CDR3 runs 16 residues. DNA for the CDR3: TGTGCCAGCAGCCTTCAGCGGGGTCACCTCGGGAATGAGCAGTTCTTC. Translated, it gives CASSLQRGHLGNEQFF.

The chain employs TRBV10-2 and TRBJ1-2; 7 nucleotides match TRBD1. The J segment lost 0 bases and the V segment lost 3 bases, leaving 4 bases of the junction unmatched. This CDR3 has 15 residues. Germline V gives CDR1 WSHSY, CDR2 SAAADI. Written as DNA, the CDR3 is TGCGCCAGCAGTGAAATCGGGACAGCTAACTATGGCTACACCTTC. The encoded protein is CASSEIGTANYGYTF.

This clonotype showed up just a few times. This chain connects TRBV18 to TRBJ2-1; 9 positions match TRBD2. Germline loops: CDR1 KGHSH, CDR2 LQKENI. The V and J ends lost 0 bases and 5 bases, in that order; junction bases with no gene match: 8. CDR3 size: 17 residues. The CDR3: CASSPPVSSGRNNEQFF. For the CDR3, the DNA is TGTGCCAGCTCACCACCGGTGTCCAGCGGGAGGAACAATGAGCAGTTCTTC.

DNA for the CDR3: TGTGCCAGCAGCTTAGATCGTATGAATACGCAGTATTTT. Translated, it gives CASSLDRMNTQYF. The chain employs TRBV7-3 and TRBJ2-3, with D uncertain. This CDR3 spans 13 amino acids. From germline, CDR1 is SGHTA and CDR2 FQGTGA. Deletions cut 2 bases from V and 7 bases from J, with 10 bases between.

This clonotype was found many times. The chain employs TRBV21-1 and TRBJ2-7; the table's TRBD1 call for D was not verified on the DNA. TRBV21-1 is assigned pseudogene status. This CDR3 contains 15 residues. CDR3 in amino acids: CASSPMGTDSYEQYF. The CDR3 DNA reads TGTGCCAGCAGCCCCATGGGGACCGACTCCTACGAGCAGTACTTC.

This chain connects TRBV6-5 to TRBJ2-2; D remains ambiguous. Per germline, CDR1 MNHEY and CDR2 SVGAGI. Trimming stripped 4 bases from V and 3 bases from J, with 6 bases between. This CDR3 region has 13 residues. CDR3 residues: CASSWVDTGELFF. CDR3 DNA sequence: TGTGCCAGCAGTTGGGTTGACACCGGGGAGCTGTTTTTT.

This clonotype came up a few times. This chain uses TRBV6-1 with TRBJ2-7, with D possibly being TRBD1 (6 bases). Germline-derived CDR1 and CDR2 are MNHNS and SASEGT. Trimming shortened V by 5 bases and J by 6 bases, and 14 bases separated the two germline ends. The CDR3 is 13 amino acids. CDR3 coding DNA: TGTGCCAGCAGTCCCCACAGGGTTGCCGAGCAGTACTTC. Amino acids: CASSPHRVAEQYF.

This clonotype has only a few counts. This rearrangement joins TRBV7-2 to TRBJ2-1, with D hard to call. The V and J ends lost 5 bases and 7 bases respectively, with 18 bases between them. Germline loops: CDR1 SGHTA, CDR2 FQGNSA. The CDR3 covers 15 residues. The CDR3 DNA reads TGTGCCAGCAGCCCTCAGATGGACGCGAAGAATGAGCAGTTCTTC. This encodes CASSPQMDAKNEQFF.

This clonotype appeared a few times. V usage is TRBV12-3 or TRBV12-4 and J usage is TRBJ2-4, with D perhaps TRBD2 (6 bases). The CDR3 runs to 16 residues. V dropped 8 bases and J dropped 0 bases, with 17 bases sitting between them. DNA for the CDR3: TGTGCCAGCCGGGAGTTAAATTCCCTAGCCAAAAACATTCAGTACTTC. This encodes CASRELNSLAKNIQYF.

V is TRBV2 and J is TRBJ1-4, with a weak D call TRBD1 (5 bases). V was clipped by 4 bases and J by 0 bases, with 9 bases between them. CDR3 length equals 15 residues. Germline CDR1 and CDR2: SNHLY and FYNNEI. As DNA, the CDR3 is TGTGCCAGCAGTGGCCAGGGAACAACTAATGAAAAACTGTTTTTT. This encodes CASSGQGTTNEKLFF.

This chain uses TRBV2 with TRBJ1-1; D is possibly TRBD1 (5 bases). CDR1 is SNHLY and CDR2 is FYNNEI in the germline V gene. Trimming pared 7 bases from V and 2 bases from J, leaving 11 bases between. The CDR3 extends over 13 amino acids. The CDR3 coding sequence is TGTGCCAGCAACCGGGACGTCAACACTGAAGCTTTCTTT. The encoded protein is CASNRDVNTEAFF.

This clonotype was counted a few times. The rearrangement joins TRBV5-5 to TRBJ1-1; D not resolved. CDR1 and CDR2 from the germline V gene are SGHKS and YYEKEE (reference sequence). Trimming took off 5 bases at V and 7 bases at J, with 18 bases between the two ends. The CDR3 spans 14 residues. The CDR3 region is CASSPEPWKVEAFF. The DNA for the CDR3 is TGTGCCAGCAGTCCTGAACCTTGGAAGGTTGAAGCTTTCTTT.

The CDR3 nucleotides are TGTGCCAGCTCACCCCCCGGGCCCCAGGAGACCCAGTACTTC. This sequence encodes CASSPPGPQETQYF. The V gene is TRBV18, the J gene TRBJ2-5; D remains unclear. Germline CDR1 KGHSH, CDR2 LQKENI. The CDR3 contains 14 residues. V was shortened by 3 bases and J by 5 bases, with 13 bases between the two germline ends.

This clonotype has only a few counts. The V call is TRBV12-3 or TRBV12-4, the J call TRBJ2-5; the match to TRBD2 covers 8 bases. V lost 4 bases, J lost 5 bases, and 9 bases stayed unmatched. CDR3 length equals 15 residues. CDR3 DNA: TGTGCCAGCAGTTCCTGGACCGGGAGGGATGAGACCCAGTACTTC. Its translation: CASSSWTGRDETQYF.

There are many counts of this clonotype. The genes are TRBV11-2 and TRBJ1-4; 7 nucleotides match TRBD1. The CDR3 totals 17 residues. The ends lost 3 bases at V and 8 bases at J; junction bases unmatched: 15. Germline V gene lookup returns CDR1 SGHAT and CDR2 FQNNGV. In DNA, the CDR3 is TGTGCCAGCAGCTTCCTTAAAGGGACAGCAAAAGGCGAAAAACTGTTTTTT. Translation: CASSFLKGTAKGEKLFF.